This T cell receptor beta chain was captured in a study of technical replicates of blood from a handful of donors. Repertoires were generated with immunoSEQ multiplex PCR, while TCRdb's copy carries only in-frame clones and drops some. Among 74,000 or so clones listed, just over 90% were seen once. The CDR3 extends over 13 amino acids. Trimming cost V 4 bases and J 0 bases, with 10 bases left between them. Germline V gene data show CDR1 as GTSNPN and CDR2 as SVGIG (reference sequence). This chain uses TRBV30 with TRBJ2-7, with D maybe TRBD2 (5 bases). Sequenced input: T cells isolated from PBMCs. This receptor was taken from a human donor in good health. The CDR3 region has the DNA TGTGCCTGGAAGACGGGAAGCTCCTACGAGCAGTACTTC. Translation gives CAWKTGSSYEQYF.